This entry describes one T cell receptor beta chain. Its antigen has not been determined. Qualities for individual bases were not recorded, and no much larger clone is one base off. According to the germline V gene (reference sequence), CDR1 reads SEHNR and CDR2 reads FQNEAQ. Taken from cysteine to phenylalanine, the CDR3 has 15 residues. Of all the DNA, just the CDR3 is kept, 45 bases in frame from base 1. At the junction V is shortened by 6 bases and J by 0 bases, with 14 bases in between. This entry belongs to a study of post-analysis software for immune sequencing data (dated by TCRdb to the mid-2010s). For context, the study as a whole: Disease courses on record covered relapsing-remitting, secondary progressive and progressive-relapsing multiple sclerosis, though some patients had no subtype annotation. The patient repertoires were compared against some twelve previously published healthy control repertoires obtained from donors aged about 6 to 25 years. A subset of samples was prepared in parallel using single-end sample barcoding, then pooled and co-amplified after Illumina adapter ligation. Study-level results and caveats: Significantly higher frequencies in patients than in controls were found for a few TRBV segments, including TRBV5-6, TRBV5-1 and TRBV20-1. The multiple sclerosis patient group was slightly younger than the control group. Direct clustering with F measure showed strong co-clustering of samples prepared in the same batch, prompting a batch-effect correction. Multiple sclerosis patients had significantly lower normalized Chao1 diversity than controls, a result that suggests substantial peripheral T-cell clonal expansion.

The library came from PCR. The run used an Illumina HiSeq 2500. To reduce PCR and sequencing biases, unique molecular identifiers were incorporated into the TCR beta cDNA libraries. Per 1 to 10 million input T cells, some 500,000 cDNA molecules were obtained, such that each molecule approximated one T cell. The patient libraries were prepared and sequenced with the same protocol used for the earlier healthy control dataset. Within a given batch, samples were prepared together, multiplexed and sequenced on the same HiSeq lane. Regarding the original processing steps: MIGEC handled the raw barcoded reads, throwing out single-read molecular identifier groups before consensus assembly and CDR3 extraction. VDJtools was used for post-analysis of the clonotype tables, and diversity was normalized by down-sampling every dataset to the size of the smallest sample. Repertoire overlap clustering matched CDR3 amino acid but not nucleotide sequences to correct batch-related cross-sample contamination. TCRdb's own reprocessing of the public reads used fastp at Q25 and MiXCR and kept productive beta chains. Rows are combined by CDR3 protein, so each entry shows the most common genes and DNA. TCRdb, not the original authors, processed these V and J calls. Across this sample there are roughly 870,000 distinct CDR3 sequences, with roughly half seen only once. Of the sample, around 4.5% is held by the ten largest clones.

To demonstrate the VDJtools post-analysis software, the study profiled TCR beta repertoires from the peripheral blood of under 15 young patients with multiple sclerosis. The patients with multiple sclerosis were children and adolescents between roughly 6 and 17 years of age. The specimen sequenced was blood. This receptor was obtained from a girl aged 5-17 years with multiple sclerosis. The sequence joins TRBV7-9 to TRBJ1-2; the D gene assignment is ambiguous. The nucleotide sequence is TGTGCCAGCAGTCTCTCGGGGAGCACTAACTATGGCTACACCTTC. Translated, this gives CASSLSGSTNYGYTF.